These 21 T cell receptor beta chains share one sample of origin, sequenced in a study of T-cell reconstitution after alpha-beta-depleted transplantation in children. Molecular barcoding with unique molecular identifiers was used for the TCRbeta library. TCRdb used MiXCR to reprocess the PCR reads, holding one entry per CDR3 protein. The sample lists roughly 570,000 distinct CDR3 sequences, 27% occurring once. The specimen was PBMCs, collected before TCRalphabeta/CD19-depleted stem cell transplant. Source of these receptors: a boy less than two years old with Wiskott-Aldrich syndrome, due to receive a stem cell transplant.

For the CDR3, the DNA is TGCGCCAGCAATCGGACTCCACTAGCGAGCACAGATACGCAGTATTTT. Translation gives CASNRTPLASTDTQYF. The V call is TRBV5-1, the J call TRBJ2-3; 7 nucleotides align to TRBD2. The CDR3 contains 16 residues. Germline V gives CDR1 SGHRS, CDR2 YFSETQ. The trim removed 6 bases at V and 0 bases at J, leaving 10 bases unmatched.

This clonotype has only a few counts. This sequence joins TRBV7-2 and TRBJ2-7, with a possible D match to TRBD1 (5 bases). Trimming removed 5 bases from V and 4 bases from J, with 12 bases in between. The germline gives CDR1 SGHTA, CDR2 FQGNSA. CDR3 size: 13 residues. The CDR3 sequence is CASSNGHQYEQYF. For the CDR3, the DNA is TGTGCCAGCAGCAATGGACACCAATACGAGCAGTACTTC.

The rearrangement links TRBV20-1 to TRBJ2-7, with 10 bases fitting TRBD2. The junction had 10 bases not matched to a gene; V was cut back by 2 bases and J by 9 bases. CDR1 and CDR2 (germline): DFQATT, SNEGSKA (reference sequence). The CDR3 is 14 amino acids. The CDR3, as DNA: TGCAGTGCTAGATTGGATAGCGGGAGGCTAGTGCAGTACTTC. Protein: CSARLDSGRLVQYF.

J is TRBJ2-1 and V is TRBV7-2; 7 bases are shared with TRBD2. The CDR3 extends over 13 amino acids. Germline V gene sequence: CDR1 SGHTA, CDR2 FQGNSA. V was clipped by 10 bases and J by 2 bases; unmatched bases: 5. The CDR3 here is CAITAGTYNEQFF. Here the CDR3 DNA reads TGTGCCATCACAGCGGGGACCTACAATGAGCAGTTCTTC.

The chain couples TRBV12-3 or TRBV12-4 to TRBJ2-3; 9 nucleotides line up with TRBD2. After removal of 6 bases from V and 6 bases from J, the junction contained 10 bases not matched to a gene. The CDR3 has 15 amino acids. The CDR3 sequence is CASRRLAAVADTQYF. The CDR3 DNA is TGTGCCAGCAGGAGACTAGCGGCAGTAGCCGATACGCAGTATTTT.

The table lists this clonotype with a few counts. The chain couples TRBV19 to TRBJ2-5; D perhaps matches TRBD2 (6 bases). Per germline, CDR1 LNHDA and CDR2 SQIVND (reference sequence). V was trimmed by 3 bases and J by 5 bases, leaving 10 bases between them. The CDR3 is made up of 13 amino acids. The CDR3 sequence is CASSIREKETQYF. CDR3 bases: TGTGCCAGTAGTATCCGGGAGAAGGAGACCCAGTACTTC.

This sequence joins TRBV20-1 and TRBJ2-1; D not certain. The CDR3 sequence is 11 residues long. CDR1 DFQATT and CDR2 SNEGSKA come from the germline V gene (reference sequence). Trimming removed 3 bases at V and 6 bases at J, with 6 bases between. CDR3 sequence reads: CSASWVNEQFF. CDR3 coding DNA: TGCAGTGCTAGTTGGGTCAATGAGCAGTTCTTC.

There are a few counts of this clonotype. One end of the junction fails to match germline, which may point to a read error. This chain joins TRBV2 and TRBJ2-4; D is perhaps TRBD1 or TRBD2 (6 bases each). The CDR3 is 12 residues long. Germline loops: CDR1 SNHLY, CDR2 FYNNEI. The CDR3 DNA reads as TGTGCCAGCAGTGAGGGGGGCCTCGGGCTCCTTTTC. Its translation is CASSEGGLGLLF.

The chain uses TRBV20-1 and TRBJ2-1; 8 bases align to TRBD2. V shed 5 bases and J 7 bases; nucleotides not matched to a gene: 10. CDR1 and CDR2 (germline): DFQATT, SNEGSKA (reference sequence). The CDR3 has 14 amino acids. CDR3 bases: TGCAGTGCTGATGGACTAGCCCTCGCAAATGAGCAGTTCTTC. Translated: CSADGLALANEQFF.

There are a few counts of this clonotype. V usage is TRBV7-9 and J usage is TRBJ1-1, with 7 nucleotides matching TRBD1. This CDR3 contains 14 residues. The V gene's germline CDR1 is SEHNR and CDR2 FQNEAQ (reference sequence). Trimming at V came to 6 bases and at J to 3 bases, leaving 7 bases not matched to a gene. The CDR3 here is CASRGGRGHTEAFF. Here the CDR3 DNA reads TGTGCCAGCAGGGGCGGGAGGGGGCACACTGAAGCTTTCTTT.

The chain employs TRBV20-1 and TRBJ1-2, with 9 bases aligning to TRBD1. The junction had 8 bases not matched to a gene; V was cut back by 6 bases and J by 6 bases. Germline V lookup: CDR1 DFQATT, CDR2 SNEGSKA (reference sequence). This CDR3 is built from 13 residues. CDR3 nucleotides: TGCAGTGCCCCTGAACAGGGGGCTAATGGCTACACCTTC. It encodes CSAPEQGANGYTF.

The V and J genes are TRBV5-1 and TRBJ1-4; no reliable D call. Trimming left V 0 bases short and J 6 bases short, with 9 bases between. From germline, CDR1 is SGHRS and CDR2 YFSETQ. The CDR3 sequence is 14 residues long. The CDR3 here is CASSLEGLDEKLFF. The DNA of the CDR3 is TGCGCCAGCAGCTTGGAAGGACTGGATGAAAAACTGTTTTTT.

This clonotype was observed a handful of times. The chain employs TRBV9 and TRBJ1-4; D is perhaps TRBD1 (6 bases). The CDR3 is 15 amino acids. CDR1 and CDR2 (germline): SGDLS, YYNGEE. Between the trimmed V and J ends, which lost 0 bases and 6 bases, there was a span of 12 bases. The CDR3, as DNA: TGTGCCAGCAGCGTAGGGGGGGGCGCGGATGAAAAACTGTTTTTT. Its translation is CASSVGGGADEKLFF.

The chain carries TRBV3-1 and TRBJ2-7; TRBD2 might be the D (5 bases). This CDR3 is 13 amino acids long. Germline V gives CDR1 LGHDT, CDR2 YNNKEL (reference sequence). V was shortened by 4 bases and J by 3 bases, with 10 bases between the two germline ends. The CDR3 sequence is CASSPIEGYEQYF. In DNA form, the CDR3 reads TGTGCCAGCAGCCCCATAGAGGGCTACGAGCAGTACTTC.

The V gene is TRBV10-1, the J gene TRBJ2-1; 8 bases are a match to TRBD1. Looked up from germline, CDR1 is WNHNN and CDR2 is SYGVQD (reference sequence). The CDR3 covers 15 residues. V gave up 6 bases and J gave up 3 bases; unmatched junction bases: 7. The CDR3 coding sequence is TGCGCCAGCAGCGAGACAGGGGTTCTCTACAATGAGCAGTTCTTC. Translation: CASSETGVLYNEQFF.

The rearrangement joins TRBV20-1 to TRBJ2-7, with D unresolved. This CDR3 region has 10 residues. The ends were cut back, 5 bases at V and 4 bases at J, with 6 bases in the middle. CDR1 and CDR2 from the germline V gene are DFQATT and SNEGSKA (reference sequence). The CDR3 DNA reads as TGCAGTGCTGGTCAATACGAGCAGTACTTC. This gives the protein CSAGQYEQYF.

This clonotype was seen a handful of times. The V gene is TRBV20-1, the J gene TRBJ1-1; D is unresolved. V lost 6 bases and J 1 base, leaving 12 bases between the germline ends. The CDR3 contains 13 residues. Per the germline V gene, CDR1 is DFQATT and CDR2 is SNEGSKA (reference sequence). The CDR3 loop reads CSALARGNTEAFF. For the CDR3, the DNA is TGCAGTGCCCTCGCACGGGGGAACACTGAAGCTTTCTTT.

The chain joins TRBV7-2 to TRBJ2-7; D gene ambiguous. Trimming took 2 bases from V and 4 from J, leaving 9 bases between them. Germline CDR1 SGHTA, CDR2 FQGNSA. The CDR3 totals 13 residues. CDR3 sequence reads: CASSLILFYEQYF. For the CDR3, the DNA is TGTGCCAGCAGCTTAATACTATTTTACGAGCAGTACTTC.

The sample holds many counts of this clonotype. The V gene is TRBV5-1, the J gene TRBJ2-5; D is ambiguous. V was clipped by 0 bases and J by 1 base, with 4 bases between them. Germline V gives CDR1 SGHRS, CDR2 YFSETQ. The CDR3 loop spans 13 amino acids. CDR3 amino acids: CASSLASQETQYF. The DNA for the CDR3 is TGCGCCAGCAGCTTGGCCAGCCAAGAGACCCAGTACTTC.

The chain employs TRBV20-1 and TRBJ2-7, with D maybe TRBD1 (6 bases). The CDR3 loop spans 12 amino acids. Germline V lookup: CDR1 DFQATT, CDR2 SNEGSKA (reference sequence). The CDR3 reads CRVSRGSYEQYF. As DNA, the CDR3 is TGCAGGGTCTCGAGGGGGAGCTACGAGCAGTACTTC.

This chain joins TRBV5-1 and TRBJ2-1; 12 bases fit TRBD2. The ends lost 2 bases at V and 9 bases at J; junction bases unmatched: 3. Germline CDR1 and CDR2: SGHRS and YFSETQ. CDR3 length: 14 residues. DNA for the CDR3: TGCGCCAGCAGCTTACTAGCGGGAGGTGGTGAGCAGTTCTTC. Its protein is CASSLLAGGGEQFF.